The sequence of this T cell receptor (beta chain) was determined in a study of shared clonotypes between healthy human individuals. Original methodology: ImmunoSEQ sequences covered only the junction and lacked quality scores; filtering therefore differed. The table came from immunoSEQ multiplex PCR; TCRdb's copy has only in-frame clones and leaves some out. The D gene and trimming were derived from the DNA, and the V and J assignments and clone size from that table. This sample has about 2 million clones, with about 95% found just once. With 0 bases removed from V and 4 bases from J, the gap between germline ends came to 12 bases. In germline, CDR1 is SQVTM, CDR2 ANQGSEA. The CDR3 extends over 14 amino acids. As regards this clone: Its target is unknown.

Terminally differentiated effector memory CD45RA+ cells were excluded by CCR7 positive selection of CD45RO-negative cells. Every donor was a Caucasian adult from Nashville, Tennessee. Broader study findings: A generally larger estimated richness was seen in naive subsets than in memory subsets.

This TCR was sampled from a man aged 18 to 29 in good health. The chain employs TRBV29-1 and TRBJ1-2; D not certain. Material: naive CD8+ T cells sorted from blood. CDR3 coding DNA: TGCAGCGTTGAAGACGCGGGCTTCGGCTATGGCTACACCTTC. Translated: CSVEDAGFGYGYTF.